These 14 T cell receptor beta chains share one sample of origin, sequenced in a study of T cell responses to AZD1222 COVID-19 vaccine. Profiled with immunoSEQ multiplex PCR; TCRdb holds only in-frame clones, not every one. Altogether fewer than 250,000 clones are present, 90% to 95% being singletons, with the ten largest covering around 1%. The material sequenced was peripheral blood, taken on day 0 of MenACWY control vaccination. These TCRs come from an adult in good health.

On this clone: Other DNA sequences within the sample encode an identical CDR3. The rearrangement joins TRBV3-1 (or the pseudogene TRBV3-2) to TRBJ1-2; the D gene is possibly TRBD1 (6 bases). This CDR3 spans 13 amino acids. Germline V gene lookup returns CDR1 LGHDT and CDR2 YNNKEL (reference sequence). V lost 4 bases to trimming and J lost 4 bases, with 10 bases between them. The CDR3, as DNA: TGTGCCAGCAGCCCGACAGGACTCTATGGCTACACCTTC. Protein: CASSPTGLYGYTF.

V and J are TRBV2 and TRBJ2-3; TRBD2 matches 9 bases. CDR1 and CDR2 from the germline V gene are SNHLY and FYNNEI. The CDR3 spans 15 residues. Trimming cost V 6 bases and J 3 bases; bases outside gene matches: 7. CDR3 nucleotides: TGTGCCAGCAGAATCCTCGCGGGGGGGACAGATACGCAGTATTTT. This translates into CASRILAGGTDTQYF.

The chain couples TRBV18 to TRBJ2-7; D is unclear. Germline V CDR1 and CDR2: KGHSH, LQKENI. This CDR3 comprises 12 residues. With 3 bases removed from V and 6 bases from J, the gap between germline ends came to 9 bases. The CDR3 is CASSPGRAEQYF. In nucleotides, the CDR3 is TGTGCCAGCTCACCCGGACGAGCCGAGCAGTACTTC.

V and J are TRBV19 and TRBJ1-1; 7 nucleotides line up with TRBD1. Trimming took 5 bases from V and 2 from J; bases not matched to a gene: 14. The germline V gene has CDR1 LNHDA and CDR2 SQIVND (reference sequence). The CDR3 has 17 residues. CDR3 amino acids: CASSHRGGGISNTEAFF. In DNA form, the CDR3 reads TGTGCCAGTAGTCACAGGGGCGGGGGCATCTCTAACACTGAAGCTTTCTTT.

This clone was recorded only once. The chain employs TRBV2 and TRBJ1-3; no definite D call. Germline V CDR1 and CDR2: SNHLY, FYNNEI. V lost 10 bases and J 2 bases, leaving 9 bases between the germline ends. The CDR3 totals 12 residues. CDR3 in DNA: TGTGCCACTACGTCTCCTGGAAACACCATATATTTT. This codes for CATTSPGNTIYF.

CDR3 loop: CASSQQGGGEKLFF. In DNA, the CDR3 is TGTGCCAGCAGCCAACAGGGGGGTGGTGAAAAACTGTTTTTT. This chain links TRBV7-6 with TRBJ1-4; TRBD1 matches 8 bases. The V gene end was trimmed by 5 bases and the J gene end by 7 bases; junction bases not matched to a gene: 6. Germline V CDR1 and CDR2: SGHVS, FNYEAQ. The CDR3 is made up of 14 amino acids.

This sequence joins TRBV10-3 and TRBJ1-5; D remains ambiguous. Trimming pared 10 bases from V and 5 bases from J, leaving 12 bases between. The length of the CDR3 is 12 residues. The germline CDR1 and CDR2 sequences are ENHRY and SYGVKD. The CDR3 region is CATRGGDQPQHF. Written as DNA, the CDR3 is TGTGCCACTAGAGGAGGCGATCAGCCCCAGCATTTT.

In this sample, this clone turned up once. The chain links TRBV5-1 to TRBJ1-2, with TRBD1 identical over 8 bases. Germline V gene lookup returns CDR1 SGHRS and CDR2 YFSETQ. There are 15 residues in the CDR3. V trimming: 0 bases; J trimming: 7 bases; junction bases outside the gene matches: 8. CDR3 residues: CASSLGQGSESGYTF. The CDR3 DNA follows: TGCGCCAGCAGCTTGGGACAGGGGAGTGAGAGTGGCTACACCTTC.

This rearrangement joins TRBV6-4 to TRBJ1-3, with D possibly matching TRBD1 (6 bases). The CDR3 has 16 amino acids. CDR1 is MRHNA, CDR2 SNTAGT, per germline. V was pared by 6 bases and J by 0 bases, with 15 bases between. As DNA, the CDR3 is TGTGCCAGCAGGGGTCTCGGACAGAGCTCTGGAAACACCATATATTTT. Translating it yields CASRGLGQSSGNTIYF.

This chain's CDR3 is CASSQVDSGGTEAFF. In nucleotides, the CDR3 is TGTGCCAGCAGCCAAGTCGACTCCGGGGGAACTGAAGCTTTCTTT. The chain links TRBV3-1 (or the pseudogene TRBV3-2) to TRBJ1-1; D is possibly TRBD1 (5 bases). CDR3 size: 15 residues. V gave up 1 base and J gave up 5 bases, with 14 bases separating them. Germline assignment: CDR1 LGHDT and CDR2 YNNKEL (reference sequence).

This chain links TRBV30 with TRBJ1-5; D perhaps matches TRBD1 (6 bases). This CDR3 contains 15 residues. Germline V gene data show CDR1 as GTSNPN and CDR2 as SVGIG (reference sequence). With 3 bases removed from V and 0 bases from J, the gap between germline ends came to 12 bases. DNA of the CDR3: TGTGCCTGGAGCCGAGGGGGAAATAGCAATCAGCCCCAGCATTTT. Its protein product is CAWSRGGNSNQPQHF.

V is TRBV12-3 or TRBV12-4 and J is TRBJ1-1; no reliable D call. There are 13 residues in the CDR3. The V gene lost 3 bases and the J gene lost 1 base, with 6 bases spanning the gap. CDR3 sequence (DNA): TGTGCCAGCAGTTTTCGGGCGAACACTGAAGCTTTCTTT. Its protein is CASSFRANTEAFF.

The chain links TRBV5-6 to TRBJ2-5; D unresolved. Looked up from germline, CDR1 is SGHDT and CDR2 is YYEEEE. The CDR3 extends over 12 amino acids. V lost 0 bases to trimming and J lost 6 bases, with 6 bases between them. The CDR3 reads CASSLVPQTQYF. The CDR3 DNA sequence: TGTGCCAGCAGCTTGGTTCCTCAGACCCAGTACTTC.

This chain uses TRBV30 with TRBJ1-6; D remains unclear. The V end lost 1 base, the J end lost 2 bases, and 18 bases lay between the germline ends. Germline V CDR1 and CDR2: GTSNPN, SVGIG (reference sequence). The CDR3 has 18 amino acids. CDR3 sequence (DNA): TGTGCCTGGAGTGATCCTCGGCCCAGAGGCGCCTATAATTCACCCCTCCACTTT. Translating it yields CAWSDPRPRGAYNSPLHF.